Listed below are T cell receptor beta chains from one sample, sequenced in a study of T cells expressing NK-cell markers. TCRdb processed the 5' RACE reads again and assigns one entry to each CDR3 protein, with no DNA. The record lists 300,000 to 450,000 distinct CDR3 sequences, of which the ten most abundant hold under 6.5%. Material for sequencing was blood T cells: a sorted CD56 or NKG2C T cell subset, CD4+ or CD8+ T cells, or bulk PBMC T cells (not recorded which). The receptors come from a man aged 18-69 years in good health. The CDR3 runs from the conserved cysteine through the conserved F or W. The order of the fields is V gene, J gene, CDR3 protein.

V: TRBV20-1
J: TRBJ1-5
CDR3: CSAPQGSGPQHF

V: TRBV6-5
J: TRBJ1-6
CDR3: CASSYFQGTAYNSPLHF

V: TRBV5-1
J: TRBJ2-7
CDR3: CASSRELTSRSYEQYF

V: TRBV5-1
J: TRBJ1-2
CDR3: CASSLSDASYGYTF

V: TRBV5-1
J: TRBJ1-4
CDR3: CASADSATNEKLFF

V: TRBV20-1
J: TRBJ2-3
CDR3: CSALLAGGTDTQYF

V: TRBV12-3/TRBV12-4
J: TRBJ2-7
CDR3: CASSYNWGSEQYF

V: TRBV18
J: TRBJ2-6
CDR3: CASSPTPGDPGANVLTF

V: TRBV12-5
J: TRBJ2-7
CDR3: CASAEGQILAYEQYF

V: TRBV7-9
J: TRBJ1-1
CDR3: CASRPTGGVNTEAFF

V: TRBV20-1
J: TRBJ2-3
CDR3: CSLVPIQLAGGPTDTQYF

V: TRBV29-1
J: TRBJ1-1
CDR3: CSAGVVGQMNTEAFF

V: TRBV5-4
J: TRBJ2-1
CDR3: CASSRETGTGEQFF

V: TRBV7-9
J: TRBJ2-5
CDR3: CATEVSGGLETQYF

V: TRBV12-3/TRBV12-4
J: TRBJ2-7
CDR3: CASTLSSLQDPLEYF

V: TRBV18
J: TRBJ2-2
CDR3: CASSLTSGARSNTGELFF

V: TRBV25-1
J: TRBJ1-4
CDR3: CASSADQGATNEKLFF

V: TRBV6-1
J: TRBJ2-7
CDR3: CASSRAGSYEQYF

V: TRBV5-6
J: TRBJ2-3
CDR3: CASSLDYRAYDTQYF

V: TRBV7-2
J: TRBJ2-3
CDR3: CASSLSPAGGVDTQYF

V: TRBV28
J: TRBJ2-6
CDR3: CASTRGANVLTF

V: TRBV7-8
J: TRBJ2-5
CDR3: CASSTGYRETQYF

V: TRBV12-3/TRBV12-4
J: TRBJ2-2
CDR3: CASSRDRGAGELFF

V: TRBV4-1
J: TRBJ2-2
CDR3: CASSQNPGRQGVTGELFF

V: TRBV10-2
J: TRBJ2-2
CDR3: CACIGGAPGLNTGELFF

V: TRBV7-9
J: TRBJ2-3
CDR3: CASKRAGLDTQYF

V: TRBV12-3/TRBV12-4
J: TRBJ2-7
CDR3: CASSSPSGAGSYEQYF

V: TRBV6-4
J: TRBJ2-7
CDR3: CASRTRGKEQYF

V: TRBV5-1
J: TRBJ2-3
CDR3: CASSTTSRAGDTQYF

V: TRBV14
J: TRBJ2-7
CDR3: CASSDRDRFYEQYF

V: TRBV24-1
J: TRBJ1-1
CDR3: CATSTVVGTEAFF

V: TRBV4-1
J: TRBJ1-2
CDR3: CASSQEIGEYYGYTF

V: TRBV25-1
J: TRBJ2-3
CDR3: CASSPTGGNTDTQYF

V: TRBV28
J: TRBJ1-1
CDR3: CASSSAERAEAFF

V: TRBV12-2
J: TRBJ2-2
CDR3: CASRLPPQTGELFF

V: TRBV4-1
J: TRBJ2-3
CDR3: CASSQDRVRIADTQYF

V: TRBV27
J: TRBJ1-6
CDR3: CASIPQMSSYNSPLHF

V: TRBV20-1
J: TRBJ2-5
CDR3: CSATQGAFQETQYF

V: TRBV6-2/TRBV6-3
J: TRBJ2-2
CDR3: CASSYSVVVNTGELFF

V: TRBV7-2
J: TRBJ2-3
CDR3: CASSQTGRRDTQYF

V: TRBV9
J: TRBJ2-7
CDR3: CASSPLAGGLGEQYF

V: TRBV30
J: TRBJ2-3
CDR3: CAWRDLGAADTQYF

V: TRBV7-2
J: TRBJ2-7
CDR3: CASSLDWAGVQYF

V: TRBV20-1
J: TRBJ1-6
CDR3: CSARDILRLNSPLHF

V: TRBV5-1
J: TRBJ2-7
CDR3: CASSLGGYYEQYF

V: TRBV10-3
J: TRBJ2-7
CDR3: CAISGTGAYEQYF

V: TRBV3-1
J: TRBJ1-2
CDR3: CASSHWDDRGGYGYTF

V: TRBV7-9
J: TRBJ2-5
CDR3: CASSPGQPETQYF

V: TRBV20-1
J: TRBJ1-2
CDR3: CSAHSGARDYGYTF

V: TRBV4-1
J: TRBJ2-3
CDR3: CASSQDPENADTQYF

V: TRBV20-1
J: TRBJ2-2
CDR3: CSARVTGANTGELFF

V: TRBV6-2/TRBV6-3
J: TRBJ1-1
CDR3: CAVAGGALNTEAFF

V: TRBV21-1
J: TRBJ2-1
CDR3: CASSKETLTNNEQFF

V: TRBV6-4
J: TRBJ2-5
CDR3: CASSDRGGAETQYF